A single sample gave rise to the 30 T cell receptor beta chains below, sequenced in a study of cytomegalovirus exposure and HLA in healthy donors. PCR primers comprised 60 Vbeta and 13 Jbeta primers. Data came from immunoSEQ multiplex PCR; TCRdb stores just in-frame clones and leaves some out. This repertoire comprises around 120,000 clones; its ten largest clones make up roughly 4%. Source material: PBMCs. The source is a man aged 18 to 29 in good health and CMV-seronegative.

Worth noting for this clone: Germline and junction disagree at one end, which may indicate a read error. The J gene is TRBJ2-1, the V gene TRBV14; the match to TRBD1 covers 9 bases. Germline assignment: CDR1 SGHDN and CDR2 FVKESK. This CDR3 is built from 10 residues. This CDR3 is CASSRDRVVF. Here the CDR3 DNA reads TGTGCCAGCAGCCGGGACAGGGTCGTCTTC.

The chain couples TRBV9 to TRBJ2-5; unclear D gene. The closer fit of TRBJ2-7 to the DNA end suggests the J call may be wrong. The V gene's germline CDR1 is SGDLS and CDR2 YYNGEE. The CDR3 spans 12 residues. CDR3 in DNA: TGTGCCAGCAGCGTCATCGATAGCGAGCAGTACTTC. Translated, it gives CASSVIDSEQYF.

The chain employs TRBV5-5 and TRBJ1-2; 8 bases line up with TRBD1. The length of the CDR3 is 15 residues. J lost 7 bases, V lost 0 bases, and 8 bases had no gene match. Looked up from germline, CDR1 is SGHKS and CDR2 is YYEKEE (reference sequence). The chain's CDR3 is CASSLGTGLFGGYTF. DNA for the CDR3: TGTGCCAGCAGCTTGGGGACAGGGCTTTTCGGTGGCTACACCTTC.

The chain employs TRBV28 and TRBJ2-2, with D maybe TRBD1 (6 bases). This CDR3 has 16 amino acids. V dropped 2 bases and J dropped 5 bases, with 15 bases sitting between them. Germline CDR1 reads MDHEN; CDR2 reads SYDVKM. The CDR3 coding sequence is TGTGCCAGCAGTTTACCGCGACAGGAATTGACCGGGGAGCTGTTTTTT. The encoded protein is CASSLPRQELTGELFF. The full variable domain, with the rest looked up from reference TRBV28 and TRBJ2-2, is DVKVTQSSRYLVKRTGEKVFLECVQDMDHENMFWYRQDPGLGLRLIYFSYDVKMKEKGDIPEGYSVSREKKERFSLILESASTNQTSMYLCASSLPRQELTGELFFGEGSRLTVL.

The chain recombines TRBV2 with TRBJ2-6; perhaps TRBD1 as D (6 bases). Trimming removed 6 bases from V and 4 bases from J, with 13 bases in between. CDR3 size: 15 residues. The V gene's germline CDR1 is SNHLY and CDR2 FYNNEI. CDR3 nucleotide sequence: TGTGCCAGCAGCCCGCAGGGGACCGGGGCCAACGTCCTGACTTTC. It specifies CASSPQGTGANVLTF.

This sequence joins TRBV27 and TRBJ1-1, with a weak D call TRBD1 (5 bases). Germline assignment: CDR1 MNHEY and CDR2 SMNVEV (reference sequence). Trimming cost V 7 bases and J 4 bases, with 16 bases left between them. The CDR3 is made up of 14 amino acids. CDR3 amino acids: CASNKQASVTEAFF. CDR3 DNA sequence: TGTGCCAGCAACAAACAGGCTTCGGTCACTGAAGCTTTCTTT.

The chain employs TRBV19 and TRBJ1-1, with 7 bases matching TRBD1. Trimming took 3 bases from V and 0 from J; bases not matched to a gene: 7. The germline V gene has CDR1 LNHDA and CDR2 SQIVND (reference sequence). The CDR3 has 16 residues. CDR3 sequence reads: CASSIGTDLLNTEAFF. The DNA for the CDR3 is TGTGCCAGTAGTATCGGGACAGACCTATTGAACACTGAAGCTTTCTTT.

This chain connects TRBV5-4 to TRBJ2-5; 8 bases map to TRBD1. CDR1 SGHNT and CDR2 YYREEE come from the germline V gene (reference sequence). V trimming: 0 bases; J trimming: 9 bases; junction bases outside the gene matches: 7. CDR3 size: 14 residues. In DNA, the CDR3 is TGTGCCAGCAGCTTGGAGCAGGGGGCGGTAGCCCAGTACTTC. Its translation is CASSLEQGAVAQYF.

This chain links TRBV19 with TRBJ2-2, with D possibly TRBD2 on 5 matching bases. Trimming shortened V by 3 bases and J by 6 bases, and 17 bases separated the two germline ends. Per the germline V gene, CDR1 is LNHDA and CDR2 is SQIVND (reference sequence). The CDR3 length is 16 residues. In nucleotides, the CDR3 is TGTGCCAGTAGTATTAACTTCGGGGTACTGGCCGGGGAGCTGTTTTTT. Translating it yields CASSINFGVLAGELFF.

V usage is TRBV4-1 and J usage is TRBJ2-7, with D unresolved. Trimming cost V 0 bases and J 3 bases, with 9 bases left between them. The CDR3 length is 14 residues. Germline loops: CDR1 MGHRA, CDR2 YSYEKL. The DNA of the CDR3 is TGCGCCAGCAGCCAAGACAGGCTTGGCTACGAGCAGTACTTC. Its translation: CASSQDRLGYEQYF.

The chain is built from TRBV10-3 and TRBJ2-7, with D possibly matching TRBD2 (5 bases). Germline V gene lookup returns CDR1 ENHRY and CDR2 SYGVKD. The CDR3 contains 15 residues. The ends were cut back, 6 bases at V and 3 bases at J, with 18 bases in the middle. The CDR3 sequence: CAIRVTSAGNYEQYF. CDR3 nucleotides: TGTGCCATCAGGGTAACAAGCGCCGGGAACTACGAGCAGTACTTC.

The chain couples TRBV28 to TRBJ1-2; TRBD1 might be the D (6 bases). Germline CDR1 MDHEN, CDR2 SYDVKM. This CDR3 has 15 residues. V was shortened by 5 bases and J by 4 bases, with 17 bases between the two germline ends. The CDR3 nucleotides are TGTGCCAGCAGTATCAGGGGACAATTCTCCTATGGCTACACCTTC. It codes for CASSIRGQFSYGYTF.

The CDR3 region is CAISDPPHYEQYF. Written as DNA, the CDR3 is TGTGCCATCAGTGATCCTCCGCACTACGAGCAGTACTTC. The rearrangement joins TRBV10-3 to TRBJ2-5; D uncertain. The last part of the DNA fits TRBJ2-7 better; the J call may be wrong. Germline V gives CDR1 ENHRY, CDR2 SYGVKD. This CDR3 contains 13 residues.

The CDR3 coding sequence is TGTGCCAGCAGTTACTCGAGGGACAGGATCTCCTACGAGCAGTACTTC. Translated, it gives CASSYSRDRISYEQYF. The chain recombines TRBV6-5 with TRBJ2-7; 8 bases map to TRBD1. There are 16 residues in the CDR3. The V and J ends lost 0 bases and 0 bases, in that order; junction bases with no gene match: 4. Per germline, CDR1 MNHEY and CDR2 SVGAGI.

The V and J genes are TRBV9 and TRBJ2-2; a possible D gene is TRBD2 (5 bases). Germline V gives CDR1 SGDLS, CDR2 YYNGEE. V shed 4 bases and J shed 7 bases, with 17 bases lying between them. This CDR3 is 15 amino acids long. CDR3 sequence (DNA): TGTGCCAGCAGCACCGGGATCCCTGGGGACGGGGAGCTGTTTTTT. Residues: CASSTGIPGDGELFF.

The chain recombines TRBV4-2 with TRBJ2-3, with 13 bases matching TRBD2. The germline CDR1 and CDR2 sequences are LGHNA and YNFKEQ. This CDR3 is 19 amino acids long. The trim removed 0 bases at V and 4 bases at J, leaving 10 bases unmatched. CDR3 sequence reads: CASSQEGGLAGVLADTQYF. CDR3 DNA: TGTGCCAGCAGCCAAGAAGGCGGACTAGCGGGAGTCCTGGCAGATACGCAGTATTTT.

The chain recombines TRBV11-2 with TRBJ2-1, with no clear D. The CDR3 loop spans 13 amino acids. Germline V CDR1 and CDR2: SGHAT, FQNNGV. Between the trimmed V and J ends, which lost 1 base and 12 bases, there was a span of 13 bases. The CDR3 reads CASSLVYRPGQFF. The CDR3 DNA is TGTGCCAGCAGCTTAGTGTACAGACCAGGGCAGTTCTTC.

The chain employs TRBV9 and TRBJ2-3; D might be TRBD2 (5 bases). The CDR3 loop spans 14 amino acids. V was clipped by 1 base and J by 1 base, with 7 bases between them. CDR1 is SGDLS, CDR2 YYNGEE, per germline. The CDR3 DNA sequence: TGTGCCAGCAGCGTACCCGGGGGCACAGATACGCAGTATTTT. Translating it yields CASSVPGGTDTQYF.

CDR3 nucleotide sequence: TGTGCCAGCTTGTCAGGGGCCGTGAATTACGAGCAGTACTTC. Translated: CASLSGAVNYEQYF. The chain has TRBV6-5 and TRBJ2-5; a possible D gene is TRBD1 (6 bases). The DNA end is more similar to TRBJ2-7, so the J call may be wrong. Germline CDR1 is MNHEY and CDR2 is SVGAGI. CDR3 length: 14 amino acids.

The chain is built from TRBV6-1 and TRBJ1-1; 8 nucleotides align to TRBD1. This CDR3 is built from 13 residues. Trimming cost V 7 bases and J 8 bases; bases outside gene matches: 9. From germline, CDR1 is MNHNS and CDR2 SASEGT. CDR3 sequence (DNA): TGTGCCAGCATCGGACAGGGATTCTTGGAAGCTTTCTTT. This codes for CASIGQGFLEAFF.

V is TRBV7-9 and J is TRBJ2-7; 8 bases fit TRBD1. After removal of 7 bases from V and 2 bases from J, the junction contained 4 bases not matched to a gene. The germline CDR1 and CDR2 sequences are SEHNR and FQNEAQ (reference sequence). The CDR3 spans 13 residues. CDR3 sequence (DNA): TGTGCCAGCACCGGACAGGGCACCTACGAGCAGTACTTC. The encoded protein is CASTGQGTYEQYF.

The chain combines TRBV5-1 with TRBJ2-1; 16 positions agree with TRBD2. Germline lookup yields CDR1 SGHRS and CDR2 YFSETQ. J was trimmed by 7 bases and V by 4 bases; bases with no gene match: 5. The CDR3 length is 16 residues. This CDR3 reads CASSKGLAGGWNEQFF. The CDR3 DNA reads TGCGCCAGCAGCAAGGGACTAGCGGGAGGGTGGAATGAGCAGTTCTTC.

The genes are TRBV2 and TRBJ2-3; D might be TRBD1 (6 bases). V was trimmed by 0 bases and J by 0 bases, leaving 19 bases between them. Germline V gene sequence: CDR1 SNHLY, CDR2 FYNNEI. The CDR3 totals 19 residues. CDR3 region: CASSEAWGLKVYSTDTQYF. The CDR3 DNA reads TGTGCCAGCAGTGAAGCGTGGGGGCTCAAGGTCTATAGCACAGATACGCAGTATTTT.

The gene calls are TRBV5-1 and TRBJ2-3, with 15 bases that match TRBD2. The CDR3 runs 17 residues. Germline trimming cut 4 bases from V and 4 bases from J; bases unmatched to any gene: 7. Germline-derived CDR1 and CDR2 are SGHRS and YFSETQ. The CDR3 bases are TGCGCCAGCAGCCCCGGACTAGCGGGGGGGTTCCCAGATACGCAGTATTTT. It is translated as CASSPGLAGGFPDTQYF.

The rearrangement links TRBV30 to TRBJ1-5; D is perhaps TRBD1 (5 bases). There are 13 residues in the CDR3. Germline V CDR1 and CDR2: GTSNPN, SVGIG (reference sequence). Trimming took 3 bases from V and 3 from J, leaving 9 bases between them. As DNA, the CDR3 is TGTGCCTGGAGCCAGGGAATCAATCAGCCCCAGCATTTT. Translation gives CAWSQGINQPQHF.

This chain joins TRBV29-1 and TRBJ2-3; the D is unclear. Germline V gene data show CDR1 as SQVTM and CDR2 as ANQGSEA. V lost 4 bases, J lost 0 bases, and 5 bases lay in between. This CDR3 has 12 residues. CDR3: CSVVTSTDTQYF. Written as DNA, the CDR3 is TGCAGCGTTGTCACTAGCACAGATACGCAGTATTTT.

This sequence joins TRBV6-1 and TRBJ2-3; D uncertain. CDR3 length: 14 amino acids. V lost 8 bases to trimming and J lost 0 bases, with 12 bases between them. From germline, CDR1 is MNHNS and CDR2 SASEGT. The CDR3 reads CASGRGASTDTQYF. The CDR3 nucleotides read TGTGCCAGCGGTCGAGGCGCCAGCACAGATACGCAGTATTTT.

This chain joins TRBV5-1 and TRBJ2-3; TRBD1 might be the D (6 bases). The length of the CDR3 is 14 residues. Trimming removed 0 bases from V and 2 bases from J, with 7 bases in between. Germline-derived CDR1 and CDR2 are SGHRS and YFSETQ. The CDR3 loop is CASSLEGDTDTQYF. CDR3 nucleotides: TGCGCCAGCAGCTTGGAGGGGGACACAGATACGCAGTATTTT. Using reference TRBV5-1 and TRBJ2-3 for the parts outside the CDR3, the full variable domain is KAGVTQTPRYLIKTRGQQVTLSCSPISGHRSVSWYQQTPGQGLQFLFEYFSETQRNKGNFPGRFSGRQFSNSRSEMNVSTLELGDSALYLCASSLEGDTDTQYFGPGTRLTVL.

This chain links TRBV14 with TRBJ2-3; the D is unclear. The CDR3 contains 13 residues. Trimming took 4 bases from V and 3 from J, leaving 8 bases between them. Germline V gene lookup returns CDR1 SGHDN and CDR2 FVKESK. DNA for the CDR3: TGTGCCAGCAGCCCCCCCGGGACAGATACGCAGTATTTT. Its translation is CASSPPGTDTQYF.

The V call is TRBV19, the J call TRBJ1-4; no clear D. Germline CDR1 is LNHDA and CDR2 is SQIVND (reference sequence). The CDR3 is made up of 15 amino acids. The V end lost 3 bases, the J end lost 0 bases, and 8 bases lay between the germline ends. The CDR3 region is CASSIYLSTNEKLFF. CDR3 nucleotides: TGTGCCAGTAGTATCTATCTATCAACTAATGAAAAACTGTTTTTT.